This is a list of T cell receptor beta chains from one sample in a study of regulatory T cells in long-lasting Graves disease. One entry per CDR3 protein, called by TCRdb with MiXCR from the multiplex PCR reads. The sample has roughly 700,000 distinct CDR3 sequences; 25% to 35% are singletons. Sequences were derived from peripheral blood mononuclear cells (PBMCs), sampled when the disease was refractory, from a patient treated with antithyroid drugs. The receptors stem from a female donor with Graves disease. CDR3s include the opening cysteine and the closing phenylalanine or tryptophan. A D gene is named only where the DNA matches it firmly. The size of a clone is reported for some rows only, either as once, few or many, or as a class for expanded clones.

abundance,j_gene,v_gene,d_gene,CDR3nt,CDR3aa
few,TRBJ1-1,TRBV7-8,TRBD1,TGTGCCAGCAACCGAGGGGGCAGGGTCACTGAAGCTTTCTTT,CASNRGGRVTEAFF
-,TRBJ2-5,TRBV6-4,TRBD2,TGTGCCAGCAGTTACCGAATAGCGGGAGGTCAAGAGACCCAGTACTTC,CASSYRIAGGQETQYF
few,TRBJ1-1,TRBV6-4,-,TGTGCCAGCAGTTCCACAGGGCCCCGTGAAGCTTTCTTT,CASSSTGPREAFF
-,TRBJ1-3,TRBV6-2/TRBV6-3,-,TGTGCCAGCAGTTATACCAGGGGTCCTGGAAACACCATATATTTT,CASSYTRGPGNTIYF
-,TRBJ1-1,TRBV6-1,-,TGTGCCAGCAGTGAAGTACGACACCTGAACACTGAAGCTTTCTTT,CASSEVRHLNTEAFF
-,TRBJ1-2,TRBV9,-,TGTGCCAGCAGCGTAGCGGTAGATGGCTACACCTTC,CASSVAVDGYTF
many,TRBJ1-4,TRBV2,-,TGTGCCAGCAGGTTCTCGAATGAAAAACTGTTTTTT,CASRFSNEKLFF
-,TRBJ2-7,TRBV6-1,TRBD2,TGTGCCAGCAGTCGGGGGGGCTACATCCTATACGAGCAGTACTTC,CASSRGGYILYEQYF
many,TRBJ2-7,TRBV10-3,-,TGTGCCATCAGCGTGGCCCTAACCGGGAACGAGCAGTACTTC,CAISVALTGNEQYF
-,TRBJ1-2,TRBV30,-,TGTGCCTGGAGTGCGGTAAACTATGGCTACACCTTC,CAWSAVNYGYTF
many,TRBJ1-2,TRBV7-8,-,TGTGCCAGCAGCACCCGGATTAACTATGGCTACACCTTC,CASSTRINYGYTF
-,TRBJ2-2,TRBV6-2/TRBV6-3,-,TGTGCCAGCAGTTACTCGGGCTATGGGGCCGGGGAGCTGTTTTTT,CASSYSGYGAGELFF
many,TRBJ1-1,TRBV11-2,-,TGTGCCAGCAGCGCTAGGGCTTGGGCACACTCGAACACTGAAGCTTTCTTT,CASSARAWAHSNTEAFF
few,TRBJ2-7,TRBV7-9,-,TGTGCCAGCAGCTTAATGGGACTTAGCCTCGGGAACGAGCAGTACTTC,CASSLMGLSLGNEQYF
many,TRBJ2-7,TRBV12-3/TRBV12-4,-,TGTGCCAGCAGTTTACAACGGTCTAGCGACGAGCAGTACTTC,CASSLQRSSDEQYF
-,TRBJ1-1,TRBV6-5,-,TGTGCCAGCAGTTACGGCTCAGCAGGGGCTGAAGCTTTCTTT,CASSYGSAGAEAFF
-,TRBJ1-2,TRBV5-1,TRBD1,TGCGCCAGCAGCTACGAGACAGGGGCCGGCTACACCTTC,CASSYETGAGYTF
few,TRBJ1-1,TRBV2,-,TGTGCCAGCAGCATACTCAGGGGGAACACTGAAGCTTTCTTT,CASSILRGNTEAFF
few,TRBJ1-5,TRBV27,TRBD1,TGTGCCAGCAAACCCGGGACAGGACGGAATAGCAATCAGCCCCAGCATTTT,CASKPGTGRNSNQPQHF
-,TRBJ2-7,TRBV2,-,TGTGCCAGCAGCGTAGGTCAGGGGACCGCCTACGAGCAGTACTTC,CASSVGQGTAYEQYF
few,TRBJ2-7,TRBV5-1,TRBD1,TGCGCCAGCAGCTTGAAGTGGGGACAGCACTACGAGCAGTACTTC,CASSLKWGQHYEQYF
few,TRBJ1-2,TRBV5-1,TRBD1,TGCGCCAGCAGCAACAGGGGCGACGATGGCTACACCTTC,CASSNRGDDGYTF
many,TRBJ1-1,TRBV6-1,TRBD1,TGTGCCAGCAGTGATCGAGGGGGCGACGAAGCTTTCTTT,CASSDRGGDEAFF
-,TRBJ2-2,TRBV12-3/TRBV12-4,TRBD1,TGTGCCAGCAGGCACAGGGGCCTGGCACACCTAGGCGGGGAGCTGTTTTTT,CASRHRGLAHLGGELFF
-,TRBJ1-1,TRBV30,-,TGTGCCTGGAGTGTACAAAGGAGGGACCCTTCAATGAACACTGAAGCTTTCTTT,CAWSVQRRDPSMNTEAFF
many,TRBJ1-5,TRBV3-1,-,TGTGCCAGCAGCCACAGGGAAAGCATGCATTTT,CASSHRESMHF
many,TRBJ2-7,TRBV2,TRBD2,TGTGCCAGCACTTTAGGCGGACTAGCGGGAGAAGGGCAGTACTTC,CASTLGGLAGEGQYF
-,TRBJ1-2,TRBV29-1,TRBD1,TGCAGCGCGGGACAGACTAACTATGGCTACACCTTC,CSAGQTNYGYTF
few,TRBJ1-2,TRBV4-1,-,TGCGCCAGCAGCCAAGATTCCACAGGCGACGACTATGGCTACACCTTC,CASSQDSTGDDYGYTF
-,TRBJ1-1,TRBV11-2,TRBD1,TGTGCCAGCAGCTCCGGGACAGGGGGATATCACACTGAAGCTTTCTTT,CASSSGTGGYHTEAFF
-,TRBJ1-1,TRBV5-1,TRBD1,TGCGCCAGCAGCCCACCCCGGACAGGGAAGAACACTGAAGCTTTCTTT,CASSPPRTGKNTEAFF
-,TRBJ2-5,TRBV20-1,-,TGCAGTGCTACCGCGCTGACTACGTACCAAGAGACCCAGTACTTC,CSATALTTYQETQYF
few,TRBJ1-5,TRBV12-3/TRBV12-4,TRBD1,TGTGCCAGCAGCTACGGGACAGGCGTTATCCGCAATCAGCCCCAGCATTTT,CASSYGTGVIRNQPQHF
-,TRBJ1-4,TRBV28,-,TGTGCCAGCAGTCCAGGACAGACGGCTAATGAAAAACTGTTTTTT,CASSPGQTANEKLFF
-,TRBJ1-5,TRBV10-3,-,TGTGCCATCAGTTTAGGGGGGACGGACCAGCCCCAGCATTTT,CAISLGGTDQPQHF
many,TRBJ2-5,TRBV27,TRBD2,TGTGCCAGCAGTTTAACCGGGACTAGCGGGAGTAGCCAAGAGACCCAGTACTTC,CASSLTGTSGSSQETQYF
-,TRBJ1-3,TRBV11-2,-,TGTGCCAGCAGCCCAACGGGGGAAGGGACCATATATTTT,CASSPTGEGTIYF
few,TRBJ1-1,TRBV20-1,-,TGCAGTGCTAGAGAAGGAGCGAACACTGAAGCTTTCTTT,CSAREGANTEAFF
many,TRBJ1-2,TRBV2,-,TGTGCCAGCAGTGAGTATGGCCGGGACTATGGCTACACCTTC,CASSEYGRDYGYTF
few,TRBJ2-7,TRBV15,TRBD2,TGTGCCACCAGCAGAGATTTGGGCCGGGAGGACGAGCAGTACTTC,CATSRDLGREDEQYF
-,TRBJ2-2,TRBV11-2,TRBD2,TGTGCCAGCAGCTGGAGCCCTAGCGGGAGGGCCGCCGGGGAGCTGTTTTTT,CASSWSPSGRAAGELFF
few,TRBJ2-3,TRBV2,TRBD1,TGTGCCAGCAGTGAAATACGACAGGGAAGTGGAGATACGCAGTATTTT,CASSEIRQGSGDTQYF
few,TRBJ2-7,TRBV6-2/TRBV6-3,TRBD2,TGTGCCAGCAGGCTAGCGGGAGTCTTAGGCGAGCAGTACTTC,CASRLAGVLGEQYF